Below, 25 T cell receptor beta chains from the same sample are listed, as sequenced in a study of blood T cell repertoires in COVID-19. Here immunoSEQ multiplex PCR was the method, and the copy in TCRdb shows in-frame clones only, minus some. The table records some 320,000 clones, under 95% of them present only once. Sequenced sample: PBMCs or T cells enriched from blood (not recorded which). The receptors stem from a man aged 60 to 69 who had recovered from COVID-19.

The chain combines TRBV30 with TRBJ1-1, with a weak D call TRBD1 (5 bases). Germline CDR1 and CDR2: GTSNPN and SVGIG (reference sequence). Trimming removed 4 bases at V and 3 bases at J, with 15 bases between. The CDR3 covers 14 residues. The CDR3 here is CAWTRGGGDTEAFF. In DNA, the CDR3 is TGTGCCTGGACCCGGGGGGGTGGGGACACTGAAGCTTTCTTT.

The J gene is TRBJ2-1, the V gene TRBV7-2, with D perhaps matching TRBD2 (6 bases). Trimming took 6 bases from V and 0 from J, leaving 15 bases between them. This CDR3 has 16 residues. The germline gives CDR1 SGHTA, CDR2 FQGNSA. The CDR3 DNA sequence: TGTGCCAGCAGTTCCCTCGGGGGTTTCTCCTACAATGAGCAGTTCTTC. It encodes CASSSLGGFSYNEQFF.

The table lists this clone with a count of one. The V call is TRBV30, the J call TRBJ1-4; D is unclear. Trimming left V 1 base short and J 8 bases short, with 20 bases between. This CDR3 contains 16 residues. The germline CDR1 and CDR2 sequences are GTSNPN and SVGIG (reference sequence). The CDR3 nucleotides read TGTGCCTGGAGTGCAGATTTAGCACCTCTCTCGGAAAAACTGTTTTTT. Protein product: CAWSADLAPLSEKLFF.

The chain recombines TRBV7-8 with TRBJ2-1, with 14 nucleotides matching TRBD2. Germline lookup yields CDR1 SGHVS and CDR2 FQNEAQ. This CDR3 region has 19 residues. The J segment lost 6 bases and the V segment lost 5 bases, leaving 15 bases of the junction unmatched. CDR3 DNA sequence: TGTGCCAGCAGCCGAGGGCGACTAGCGGGGGGGTCCTGGGCCAATGAGCAGTTCTTC. Its translation is CASSRGRLAGGSWANEQFF.

The chain recombines TRBV7-9 with TRBJ2-7, with D perhaps TRBD2 (5 bases). Trimming removed 5 bases at V and 7 bases at J, with 15 bases between. This CDR3 has 13 residues. CDR1 and CDR2 from the germline V gene are SEHNR and FQNEAQ (reference sequence). In DNA, the CDR3 is TGTGCCAGCAGCGCAAGATCCCGAGGGGAGCAGTACTTC. Encoded protein: CASSARSRGEQYF.

V usage is TRBV7-9 and J usage is TRBJ1-1, with TRBD1 as a possible D gene (5 bases). Trimming took off 5 bases at V and 1 base at J, with 8 bases between the two ends. This CDR3 spans 13 amino acids. The V gene's germline CDR1 is SEHNR and CDR2 FQNEAQ (reference sequence). The CDR3 loop reads CASSLQENTEAFF. As DNA, the CDR3 is TGTGCCAGCAGCCTACAGGAGAACACTGAAGCTTTCTTT.

As concerns this clone: Other nucleotide sequences in the sample specify the same CDR3. The genes are TRBV9 and TRBJ2-1, with D possibly matching TRBD2 (6 bases). CDR3 length: 14 residues. Trimming took 1 base from V and 2 from J, leaving 7 bases between them. Germline V gives CDR1 SGDLS, CDR2 YYNGEE. The CDR3 region is CASSVRGTYNEQFF. The CDR3 DNA sequence: TGTGCCAGCAGCGTACGCGGGACCTACAATGAGCAGTTCTTC. Complete variable domain (other parts from reference TRBV9 and TRBJ2-1): DSGVTQTPKHLITATGQRVTLRCSPRSGDLSVYWYQQSLDQGLQFLIQYYNGEERAKGNILERFSAQQFPDLHSELNLSSLELGDSALYFCASSVRGTYNEQFFGPGTRLTVL.

The chain joins TRBV7-2 to TRBJ1-1; maybe TRBD1 (6 bases). CDR1 and CDR2 (germline): SGHTA, FQGNSA. CDR3 size: 14 residues. V was trimmed by 5 bases and J by 0 bases, leaving 10 bases between them. CDR3 protein: CASSEQGVNTEAFF. The CDR3, as DNA: TGTGCCAGCAGCGAACAGGGAGTGAACACTGAAGCTTTCTTT.

The chain is built from TRBV12-3 or TRBV12-4 and TRBJ1-5; D gene unclear. Trimming stripped 4 bases from V and 1 base from J, with 5 bases between. This CDR3 region has 13 residues. CDR3: CASSSFSNQPQHF. Written as DNA, the CDR3 is TGTGCCAGCAGTTCATTCAGCAATCAGCCCCAGCATTTT.

DNA of the CDR3: TGTGCCAGCAGCAAGGACATATTGCAGCCCCAGCATTTT. It yields the protein CASSKDILQPQHF. The chain combines TRBV27 with TRBJ1-5; TRBD1 is a possible D gene (5 bases). Trimming shortened V by 6 bases and J by 7 bases, and 13 bases separated the two germline ends. The CDR3 loop spans 13 amino acids. Germline CDR1 MNHEY, CDR2 SMNVEV (reference sequence).

This clone was observed a few times. The gene calls are TRBV9 and TRBJ1-3; unclear D gene. V lost 0 bases to trimming and J lost 4 bases, with 11 bases between them. The CDR3 consists of 15 residues. From germline, CDR1 is SGDLS and CDR2 YYNGEE. The CDR3 is CASSVAIGVGNTIYF. As DNA, the CDR3 is TGTGCCAGCAGCGTAGCTATCGGGGTGGGAAACACCATATATTTT.

The chain has TRBV10-2 and TRBJ1-6; a weak D match, TRBD1 (5 bases). The CDR3 length is 15 residues. Per germline, CDR1 WSHSY and CDR2 SAAADI. The V end lost 2 bases, the J end lost 5 bases, and 10 bases lay between the germline ends. In DNA, the CDR3 is TGCGCCAGCAGTGAGACCCGACAGAATAATTCACCCCTCCACTTT. Translating it yields CASSETRQNNSPLHF.

The gene calls are TRBV5-1 and TRBJ2-1, with 8 bases aligning to TRBD1. CDR3 length equals 15 residues. Trimming removed 0 bases from V and 4 bases from J; junction bases left unmatched: 3. CDR1 is SGHRS and CDR2 is YFSETQ in the germline V gene. Here the CDR3 DNA reads TGCGCCAGCAGCTTGGGGGACAGGAATTACAATGAGCAGTTCTTC. This encodes CASSLGDRNYNEQFF.

The V and J genes are TRBV12-3 or TRBV12-4 and TRBJ2-7; D unclear. Trimming removed 3 bases from V and 5 bases from J, with 8 bases in between. CDR3 length: 12 residues. Written as DNA, the CDR3 is TGTGCCAGCAGTTTCTACAGTGACGAGCAGTACTTC. Its translation: CASSFYSDEQYF.

This sequence joins TRBV19 and TRBJ1-3, with a possible D match to TRBD1 (5 bases). The germline V and J ends were trimmed by 3 bases and 2 bases, with 8 bases remaining between them. This CDR3 spans 14 amino acids. Germline V gives CDR1 LNHDA, CDR2 SQIVND (reference sequence). The CDR3 reads CASSIQGTGNTIYF. CDR3 bases: TGTGCCAGTAGTATCCAGGGTACTGGAAACACCATATATTTT.

The chain links TRBV4-3 to TRBJ1-1, with D unclear. This CDR3 region has 15 residues. The V gene's germline CDR1 is LGHNA and CDR2 YSLEER. V was clipped by 0 bases and J by 0 bases, with 8 bases between them. For the CDR3, the DNA is TGCGCCAGCAGCCAAGAAGTGAGATTGAACACTGAAGCTTTCTTT. It encodes CASSQEVRLNTEAFF.

The chain links TRBV5-8 to TRBJ2-2, with D unresolved. CDR3 length: 13 residues. The ends were cut back, 4 bases at V and 6 bases at J, with 10 bases in the middle. CDR1 and CDR2 from the germline V gene are SGHTS and YDEGEE. The CDR3 loop is CASSPIAPGELFF. The CDR3, as DNA: TGTGCCAGCAGCCCTATCGCCCCCGGGGAGCTGTTTTTT.

The chain joins TRBV28 to TRBJ1-2, with D maybe TRBD1 (6 bases). V lost 7 bases, J lost 4 bases, and 13 bases lay in between. Germline values: CDR1 MDHEN, CDR2 SYDVKM. This CDR3 has 13 residues. The CDR3 nucleotides read TGTGCCAGCACCTCACAGGGCCCCTATGGCTACACCTTC. Amino acid sequence: CASTSQGPYGYTF.

J is TRBJ2-5 and V is TRBV5-1; 9 bases match TRBD2. The CDR3 totals 16 residues. Per germline, CDR1 SGHRS and CDR2 YFSETQ. J lost 0 bases, V lost 0 bases, and 3 bases had no gene match. In DNA form, the CDR3 reads TGCGCCAGCAGCTTGGTTTTAGCGGGGGACCAAGAGACCCAGTACTTC. Its protein is CASSLVLAGDQETQYF.

The V and J genes are TRBV3-1 (or the pseudogene TRBV3-2) and TRBJ2-3; 7 nucleotides agree with TRBD1. V gave up 3 bases and J gave up 2 bases; unmatched junction bases: 8. Germline CDR1 is LGHDT and CDR2 is YNNKEL (reference sequence). The CDR3 loop spans 16 amino acids. This chain's CDR3 is CASSQATGAVTDTQYF. The CDR3 DNA reads TGTGCCAGCAGCCAGGCAACAGGGGCGGTCACAGATACGCAGTATTTT.

The chain employs TRBV13 and TRBJ1-1, with 7 bases fitting TRBD1. The germline gives CDR1 PRHDT, CDR2 FYEKMQ (reference sequence). There are 15 residues in the CDR3. Trimming removed 5 bases from V and 5 bases from J; junction bases left unmatched: 11. The CDR3 loop is CASSPPTGRLTEAFF. CDR3 in DNA: TGTGCCAGCAGCCCCCCGACAGGGCGGTTGACTGAAGCTTTCTTT.

The chain recombines TRBV6-2 or TRBV6-3 with TRBJ2-5; 11 bases match TRBD2. Germline CDR1 is MNHEY and CDR2 is SVGEGT. Trimming at V came to 3 bases and at J to 2 bases, leaving 5 bases not matched to a gene. The CDR3 is made up of 16 amino acids. CDR3 bases: TGTGCCAGCAGTTATTTACTAGCGGGGGTACAAGAGACCCAGTACTTC. This gives the protein CASSYLLAGVQETQYF.

The chain combines TRBV15 with TRBJ2-4; 9 bases are shared with TRBD2. The ends lost 3 bases at V and 6 bases at J; junction bases unmatched: 0. In germline, CDR1 is LNHNV, CDR2 YYDKDF (reference sequence). This CDR3 is 13 amino acids long. The CDR3 spells CATSRGLANIQYF. For the CDR3, the DNA is TGTGCCACCAGCAGGGGACTAGCAAACATTCAGTACTTC.

The chain has TRBV12-5 and TRBJ1-5; D might be TRBD1 (5 bases). This CDR3 contains 17 residues. Germline lookup yields CDR1 LGHNT and CDR2 FRNRAP. V was cut by 0 bases and J by 3 bases, with 15 bases left in between. The CDR3 region has the DNA TGTGCTAGTGGTTTGGTACGGGGGGAAGGTAACAATCAGCCCCAGCATTTT. This translates into CASGLVRGEGNNQPQHF.

The chain links TRBV5-1 to TRBJ2-3, with TRBD2 matching 7 bases. With V trimmed by 0 bases and J by 4 bases, 11 bases remained unmatched. Per germline, CDR1 SGHRS and CDR2 YFSETQ. This CDR3 region has 17 residues. The CDR3, as DNA: TGCGCCAGCAGCTTGGAGGTTGGCGGGAGTGGTGCAGATACGCAGTATTTT. Translated, it gives CASSLEVGGSGADTQYF.